A selection of T cell receptor beta chains follows, all from one sample in a study of blood T cell repertoires in COVID-19. The method was immunoSEQ multiplex PCR; TCRdb's version includes in-frame clones alone and lacks a portion of them. The profile shows 75,000 to 90,000 clones, 90% of them singletons. The specimen sequenced was peripheral blood. These receptors were obtained from a man between 18 and 29 years old with COVID-19, enrolled during active disease. CDR3s include the opening cysteine and the closing phenylalanine or tryptophan. Fields, in order: D gene, J gene, clone size, V gene, CDR3 protein, CDR3 DNA. D genes are given only for firm matches. Clone size is not always given. Where it is, it says once, few, many or a class for expanded clones.

>TRBD2|TRBJ2-7|medium-sized|TRBV4-3
CASSQDPASGRSEQYF
TGCGCCAGCAGCCAAGATCCGGCTAGCGGGAGAAGCGAGCAGTACTTC
>TRBD2|TRBJ2-3|NA|TRBV27
CASSFRAGVGADTQYF
TGTGCCAGCAGTTTCAGAGCGGGAGTTGGGGCAGATACGCAGTATTTT
>TRBD2|TRBJ2-2|NA|TRBV11-2
CASRPLAGVNTGELFF
TGTGCCAGCAGACCTCTAGCGGGAGTGAACACCGGGGAGCTGTTTTTT
>TRBD1|TRBJ1-4|few|TRBV15
CATSRDGTGRPKLLF
TGTGCCACCAGCAGAGACGGGACAGGGCGTCCAAAACTGCTTTTT
>TRBD1|TRBJ2-7|NA|TRBV6-6
CASSYPGQGNYEQYF
TGTGCCAGCAGTTATCCGGGACAGGGCAACTACGAGCAGTACTTC
>NA|TRBJ2-3|NA|TRBV4-1
CASSPAWGGTDTQYF
TGCGCCAGCAGCCCAGCCTGGGGGGGCACAGATACGCAGTATTTT
>TRBD2|TRBJ2-2|NA|TRBV4-3
CASSHLGLAANTGELFF
TGCGCCAGCAGCCACCTGGGACTAGCGGCAAACACCGGGGAGCTGTTTTTT
>TRBD1|TRBJ1-2|NA|TRBV4-1
CASSHSDRGGYTF
TGCGCCAGCAGCCATAGCGACAGGGGAGGCTACACCTTC
>TRBD1|TRBJ2-7|NA|TRBV19
CASHRDRGVYEQYF
TGTGCCAGTCACCGGGACAGGGGCGTCTACGAGCAGTACTTC
>NA|TRBJ2-6|NA|TRBV5-4
CASSPGGPGANVLTF
TGTGCCAGCAGCCCCGGGGGGCCTGGGGCCAACGTCCTGACTTTC
>NA|TRBJ1-4|NA|TRBV28
CASSRHEPNEKLLF
TGTGCCAGCAGCCGACACGAACCTAATGAAAAACTGCTTTTT
>TRBD1|TRBJ1-2|NA|TRBV6-5
CASSYHRDRDYGYTF
TGTGCCAGCAGTTATCACCGGGACAGGGACTATGGCTACACCTTC
>NA|TRBJ2-7|NA|TRBV30
CAWSTGRVYEQYF
TGTGCCTGGAGTACCGGGAGAGTCTACGAGCAGTACTTC
>TRBD2|TRBJ2-2|NA|TRBV10-3
CAISAPGLAVNTGELFF
TGTGCCATCAGTGCCCCTGGACTAGCGGTAAACACCGGGGAGCTGTTTTTT
>NA|TRBJ2-7|NA|TRBV4-3
CASSQDESSYEQYF
TGCGCCAGCAGCCAAGATGAGAGCTCCTACGAGCAGTACTTC
>NA|TRBJ2-4|once|TRBV28
CASRATGPLNIQYF
TGTGCCAGCAGAGCAACAGGGCCCCTAAACATTCAGTACTTC
>NA|TRBJ2-2|NA|TRBV7-9
CASSLVGHTGELFF
TGTGCCAGCAGCTTAGTGGGGCACACCGGGGAGCTGTTTTTT
>TRBD1|TRBJ1-5|NA|TRBV4-3
CASSQDTGGGQPQHF
TGCGCCAGCAGCCAAGATACAGGGGGCGGTCAGCCCCAGCATTTT
>NA|TRBJ1-6|NA|TRBV25-1
CASSEHGGSPLHF
TGTGCCAGCAGTGAACACGGGGGATCACCCCTCCACTTT
>NA|TRBJ1-3|NA|TRBV5-6
CASSITGRGNTIYF
TGTGCCAGCAGCATTACAGGGCGCGGAAACACCATATATTTT
>TRBD1|TRBJ1-1|NA|TRBV5-1
CASSPRQGMTEAFF
TGCGCCAGCAGCCCGAGACAGGGGATGACTGAAGCTTTCTTT
>TRBD2|TRBJ2-6|NA|TRBV10-3
CAISVGGLAGVKAVGANVLTF
TGTGCCATCAGTGTAGGCGGACTAGCGGGAGTAAAGGCTGTGGGGGCCAACGTCCTGACTTTC
>TRBD2|TRBJ2-2|NA|TRBV7-2
CASSQGLAGGNTGELFF
TGTGCCAGCAGCCAAGGACTAGCGGGAGGGAACACCGGGGAGCTGTTTTTT
>NA|TRBJ2-5|NA|TRBV6-6
CASSYSGGQQETQYF
TGTGCCAGCAGTTACAGTGGAGGACAGCAAGAGACCCAGTACTTC
>NA|TRBJ1-4|NA|TRBV7-6
CASSSGGAANEKLLF
TGTGCCAGCAGTTCTGGGGGGGCAGCTAATGAAAAACTGCTTTTT
>NA|TRBJ1-6|NA|TRBV25-1
CASRHGGSNSPLHF
TGTGCCAGCAGGCATGGGGGCAGTAATTCACCCCTCCACTTT
>NA|TRBJ2-7|once|TRBV7-2
CASSPHYAEQYF
TGTGCCAGCAGCCCGCATTATGCGGAGCAGTACTTC
>NA|TRBJ2-5|once|TRBV5-6
CASSLMAEETQYF
TGTGCCAGCAGCTTGATGGCAGAAGAGACCCAGTACTTC
>NA|TRBJ1-2|few|TRBV2
CASSDVSRGGVDYGYTF
TGTGCCAGCAGTGATGTGTCGAGGGGAGGGGTTGACTATGGCTACACCTTC
>TRBD2|TRBJ2-7|NA|TRBV4-2
CASSQEQREGGEQYF
TGTGCCAGCAGCCAGGAACAGCGGGAGGGAGGGGAGCAGTACTTC
>NA|TRBJ1-5|NA|TRBV6-6
CASKLAGNQPQHF
TGTGCCAGCAAGTTAGCGGGCAATCAGCCCCAGCATTTT
>TRBD2|TRBJ2-7|few|TRBV9
CASSDTSGRVKYF
TGTGCCAGCAGCGATACTAGCGGGAGGGTCAAGTACTTC
>NA|TRBJ2-7|NA|TRBV27
CASSTRLWAEQYF
TGTGCCAGCAGTACCCGGTTGTGGGCCGAGCAGTACTTC
>NA|TRBJ2-3|NA|TRBV9
CASSVGTETWAGDTQYF
TGTGCCAGCAGCGTCGGAACTGAAACCTGGGCGGGAGATACGCAGTATTTT
>NA|TRBJ1-5|NA|TRBV5-5
CASSPGGADNQPQHF
TGTGCCAGCAGCCCCGGAGGGGCTGACAATCAGCCCCAGCATTTT
>TRBD1|TRBJ2-7|NA|TRBV5-4
CASSFYGTGLGEQYF
TGTGCCAGCAGCTTCTACGGGACAGGGTTAGGTGAGCAGTACTTC
>TRBD1|TRBJ2-5|few|TRBV7-9
CASSSGDRSYF
TGTGCCAGCAGCTCTGGGGACAGGTCGTACTTC
>TRBD1|TRBJ1-4|NA|TRBV9
CASSVRDRGTNEKLFF
TGTGCCAGCAGCGTCCGGGACAGGGGGACTAATGAAAAACTGTTTTTT
>TRBD1|TRBJ2-7|NA|TRBV28
CASSFTHRLGQAYF
TGTGCCAGCAGTTTCACACATAGGTTAGGACAGGCATACTTC
>NA|TRBJ2-7|NA|TRBV27
CASSLDRSYEQYF
TGTGCCAGCAGTTTGGACAGATCCTACGAGCAGTACTTC
>NA|TRBJ2-5|NA|TRBV4-1
CASSQDDSGGWQETQYF
TGCGCCAGCAGCCAAGATGATAGCGGAGGCTGGCAAGAGACCCAGTACTTC
>TRBD1|TRBJ2-7|once|TRBV19
CASSINRGYEQYF
TGTGCCAGTAGTATTAACAGGGGCTACGAGCAGTACTTC
>NA|TRBJ1-2|NA|TRBV7-2
CASSLVTGYGYTF
TGTGCCAGCAGCTTAGTTACAGGGTATGGCTACACCTTC
>NA|TRBJ2-1|NA|TRBV12-3/TRBV12-4
CASSYNPAGEQFF
TGTGCCAGCAGTTATAACCCAGCGGGTGAGCAGTTCTTC
>NA|TRBJ2-5|NA|TRBV6-2/TRBV6-3
CASSYSRQGAETQYF
TGTGCCAGCAGTTACTCGAGGCAGGGTGCAGAGACCCAGTACTTC
>NA|TRBJ2-3|NA|TRBV5-8
CASSFGRQASDTQYF
TGTGCCAGCAGCTTCGGCCGACAGGCCTCAGATACGCAGTATTTT
>NA|TRBJ2-1|NA|TRBV19
CASSSGLLHSEQFF
TGTGCCAGTAGTAGTGGACTGCTTCACAGTGAGCAGTTCTTC
>NA|TRBJ2-5|NA|TRBV4-2
CASSDLPRDQETQYF
TGTGCCAGCAGTGACCTCCCGAGGGACCAAGAGACCCAGTACTTC
>NA|TRBJ2-1|NA|TRBV19
CASSIAASSYNEQFF
TGTGCCAGTAGTATAGCGGCTAGCTCCTACAATGAGCAGTTCTTC
>TRBD2|TRBJ2-2|NA|TRBV7-8
CASSFFITRERSTGELFF
TGTGCCAGCAGCTTTTTTATTACGCGGGAGCGTAGCACCGGGGAGCTGTTTTTT
>TRBD1|TRBJ1-2|NA|TRBV7-4
CASSRCPGQGVYGYTF
TGTGCCAGCAGCCGATGCCCGGGACAGGGAGTGTATGGCTACACCTTC
>TRBD2|TRBJ2-7|NA|TRBV2
CASSLRLAREQYF
TGTGCCAGCAGTCTCAGACTAGCCCGTGAGCAGTACTTC
>TRBD1|TRBJ2-7|few|TRBV28
CASSSRQGARKSYEQYF
TGTGCCAGCAGTTCCCGTCAGGGGGCGCGTAAATCCTACGAGCAGTACTTC
>TRBD1|TRBJ2-1|NA|TRBV5-1
CASSLGQGGYNEQFF
TGCGCCAGCAGCCTCGGACAGGGGGGCTACAATGAGCAGTTCTTC
>NA|TRBJ1-6|NA|TRBV6-2/TRBV6-3
CASSSGDNSPLHF
TGTGCCAGCAGTTCAGGGGATAATTCACCCCTCCACTTT
>TRBD1|TRBJ2-7|NA|TRBV6-2/TRBV6-3
CASSYSVGDSYEQYF
TGTGCCAGCAGTTACTCGGTTGGGGACAGCTACGAGCAGTACTTC
>TRBD1|TRBJ2-7|NA|TRBV4-3
CASSQDGGTGVGEQYF
TGCGCCAGCAGCCAAGATGGGGGGACAGGGGTAGGCGAGCAGTACTTC
>NA|TRBJ2-5|few|TRBV5-1
CASSLATAAETQYF
TGCGCCAGCAGCTTGGCGACAGCCGCCGAGACCCAGTACTTC
>TRBD1|TRBJ2-7|once|TRBV9
CASSVEGTGGYEQYF
TGTGCCAGCAGCGTAGAAGGGACAGGGGGCTACGAGCAGTACTTC